These 14 T cell receptor beta chains originate from one sample sequenced in a study of T cells in Graves' hyperthyroidism and ophthalmopathy. Researchers took RNA transcripts and amplified the TCR beta CDR3 regions from them. An initial round of RT-PCR targeting the TCR CDR3 relied on the HTBI primer set. MiXCR was run by TCRdb on the multiplex PCR reads, yielding one entry per CDR3 protein. The sample consists of 660,000 or so distinct CDR3 sequences, just under 45% of them appearing once. The specimen was peripheral blood or thyroid tissue (not recorded which). The receptors were sampled from an adult man with Graves' disease, either hyperthyroidism or ophthalmopathy (not recorded which).

As for this clonotype: A much larger clone sits a single nucleotide away, making a read error possible. This chain joins TRBV11-1 and TRBJ2-7; D call uncertain. Germline CDR1 reads SGHAT; CDR2 reads FQDESV (reference sequence). CDR3 length: 12 amino acids. The CDR3 sequence is CASSGISYKQYF. In nucleotides, the CDR3 is TGTGCCAGCAGCGGTATTTCCTACAAGCAGTACTTC.

This clonotype was seen a few times. The rearrangement uses TRBV7-9 and TRBJ2-7; D might be TRBD2 (7 bases). V was cut by 2 bases and J by 3 bases, with 20 bases left in between. The CDR3 spans 17 residues. CDR1 is SEHNR, CDR2 FQNEAQ, per germline (reference sequence). The CDR3 bases are TGTGCCAGCAGCTTATCGGGTGGGGGGGCCTACCTCTACGAGCAGTACTTC. It specifies CASSLSGGGAYLYEQYF.

This clonotype showed up just a few times. The chain recombines TRBV5-4 with TRBJ1-2; 7 bases are a match to TRBD1. The CDR3 covers 14 residues. The V and J ends lost 4 bases and 7 bases, in that order; junction bases with no gene match: 10. Germline assignment: CDR1 SGHNT and CDR2 YYREEE (reference sequence). The CDR3 protein is CASSGVGQAAGYTF. The CDR3 nucleotides read TGTGCCAGCAGCGGAGTCGGACAGGCGGCTGGCTACACCTTC.

There are many counts of this clonotype. In DNA, the CDR3 is TGCAGTGCTCCGCAGGGGGCGCGGGCTTTCTTT. Translating gives CSAPQGARAFF. The V call is TRBV20-1, the J call TRBJ1-1; 8 positions match TRBD1. The CDR3 contains 11 residues. V shed 5 bases and J 11 bases; nucleotides not matched to a gene: 7. Germline V gives CDR1 DFQATT, CDR2 SNEGSKA (reference sequence).

This clonotype came up once. This rearrangement joins TRBV7-2 to TRBJ1-1; 8 bases are shared with TRBD1. Unmatched junction bases numbered 3, after V lost 5 bases and J lost 4 bases. CDR3 size: 13 residues. Germline V gene sequence: CDR1 SGHTA, CDR2 FQGNSA. DNA for the CDR3: TGTGCCAGCAGCACGGGACAGGCCACTGAAGCTTTCTTT. This codes for CASSTGQATEAFF.

This clonotype was counted at least ten times. The gene calls are TRBV24-1 and TRBJ1-2; 9 nucleotides line up with TRBD1. The length of the CDR3 is 15 residues. The V gene end was trimmed by 3 bases and the J gene end by 3 bases; junction bases not matched to a gene: 4. From germline, CDR1 is KGHDR and CDR2 SFDVKD. CDR3 amino acids: CATSDTGGRDYGYTF. As DNA, the CDR3 is TGTGCCACCAGTGATACAGGGGGCCGGGACTATGGCTACACCTTC.

The chain employs TRBV11-1 and TRBJ2-7; 11 nucleotides agree with TRBD2. This CDR3 region has 15 residues. Germline values: CDR1 SGHAT, CDR2 FQDESV (reference sequence). V shed 5 bases and J 2 bases; nucleotides not matched to a gene: 5. CDR3 nucleotide sequence: TGTGCCAGCAGCCCGGGACTAGCGGTTACCTACGAGCAGTACTTC. This sequence encodes CASSPGLAVTYEQYF.

The rearrangement joins TRBV20-1 to TRBJ1-6; maybe TRBD1 (6 bases). V lost 3 bases and J 8 bases, leaving 17 bases between the germline ends. The CDR3 loop spans 15 amino acids. Looked up from germline, CDR1 is DFQATT and CDR2 is SNEGSKA (reference sequence). This chain's CDR3 is CSARRFRDNYSPLHF. The DNA for the CDR3 is TGCAGTGCTAGGAGATTCCGGGACAATTATTCACCCCTCCACTTT.

This chain joins TRBV24-1 and TRBJ1-5; perhaps TRBD1 as D (6 bases). This CDR3 is 17 amino acids long. V lost 5 bases to trimming and J lost 1 base, with 17 bases between them. CDR1 and CDR2 from the germline V gene are KGHDR and SFDVKD. CDR3 nucleotide sequence: TGTGCCACCAGTGCTAGAGCGGGGGCAGGGAGCAATCAGCCCCAGCATTTT. It codes for CATSARAGAGSNQPQHF.

The V call is TRBV3-1, the J call TRBJ2-2; TRBD1 is a possible D gene (5 bases). The germline gives CDR1 LGHDT, CDR2 YNNKEL (reference sequence). The CDR3 runs 15 residues. V was trimmed by 1 base and J by 1 base, leaving 7 bases between them. The CDR3: CASSQGRGNTGELFF. DNA of the CDR3: TGTGCCAGCAGCCAAGGAAGGGGGAACACCGGGGAGCTGTTTTTT.

V gene TRBV7-9 combines with J gene TRBJ1-1; TRBD1 aligns across 7 bases. V trimming: 5 bases; J trimming: 6 bases; junction bases outside the gene matches: 9. Germline V gene lookup returns CDR1 SEHNR and CDR2 FQNEAQ (reference sequence). This CDR3 has 14 residues. The DNA for the CDR3 is TGTGCCAGCAGCCGGACAGGAGCTACCGCTGAAGCTTTCTTT. Protein: CASSRTGATAEAFF.

The chain is built from TRBV6-5 and TRBJ1-2; 9 nucleotides match TRBD1. The CDR3 contains 15 residues. Germline CDR1 is MNHEY and CDR2 is SVGAGI. Trimming cost V 3 bases and J 7 bases; bases outside gene matches: 9. The chain's CDR3 is CASSYSGQGLSGYTF. CDR3 coding DNA: TGTGCCAGCAGTTATTCTGGACAGGGGCTGAGTGGCTACACCTTC.

V is TRBV2 and J is TRBJ2-7; no reliable D call. CDR1 is SNHLY and CDR2 is FYNNEI in the germline V gene. The CDR3 spans 11 residues. V was shortened by 8 bases and J by 5 bases, with 10 bases between the two germline ends. The CDR3 DNA reads TGTGCCAGCCAACCGGATAACGAGCAGTACTTC. This gives the protein CASQPDNEQYF.

This clonotype was counted ten times or more. V is TRBV19 and J is TRBJ1-1, with 8 positions matching TRBD1. The CDR3 loop spans 13 amino acids. CDR1 and CDR2 from the germline V gene are LNHDA and SQIVND (reference sequence). J was trimmed by 3 bases and V by 6 bases; bases with no gene match: 3. The CDR3 DNA sequence: TGTGCCAGTAGGGACAGGGTTGACACTGAAGCTTTCTTT. It specifies CASRDRVDTEAFF.